The 14 T cell receptor beta chains presented below share a single source sample, sequenced in a study of metastatic and nonmetastatic thyroid tumors (TCRdb year 2020). Before undergoing thyroid surgery, none of the patients had been given any kind of treatment. Libraries were made using PCR. Sequencing was performed on an Illumina HiSeq 4000. TCRdb reworked the public reads: Q25 trimming with fastp, MiXCR clone assembly, productive beta chains retained. The sample table shows approximately 65,000 clones, and just over 4% are seen once. The ten largest clones represent approximately 20% of the sample. Sample: blood. The receptor source for this set is a female donor with papillary thyroid cancer or a benign thyroid nodule (not recorded which). Some clones in this sample may be carry-over from other donors' samples.

This clone was counted many times. This chain uses TRBV19 with TRBJ2-1, with a tentative D call TRBD2 (5 bases). The germline V gene has CDR1 LNHDA and CDR2 SQIVND (reference sequence). Trimming took 7 bases from V and 7 from J, leaving 20 bases between them. The CDR3 extends over 15 amino acids. Written as DNA, the CDR3 is TGTGCCAGTAACGGCGGGTCAGATTTATGGAATGAGCAGTTCTTC. This sequence encodes CASNGGSDLWNEQFF. The complete variable domain, with remaining parts taken from reference TRBV19 and TRBJ2-1, reads DGGITQSPKYLFRKEGQNVTLSCEQNLNHDAMYWYRQDPGQGLRLIYYSQIVNDFQKGDIAEGYSVSREKKESFPLTVTSAQKNPTAFYLCASNGGSDLWNEQFFGPGTRLTVL.

This clone came up many times. The V and J genes are TRBV20-1 and TRBJ2-7; D uncertain. This CDR3 comprises 13 residues. CDR1 is DFQATT, CDR2 SNEGSKA, per germline (reference sequence). Trimming stripped 2 bases from V and 3 bases from J, with 11 bases between. The CDR3 loop reads CSARSQAFYEQYF. The CDR3 bases are TGCAGTGCTAGATCTCAGGCCTTCTACGAGCAGTACTTC.

This clone was seen only a few times. A much larger clonotype is one base distant, so this may be a read error. The V call is TRBV7-3, the J call TRBJ2-7, with TRBD2 matching 10 bases. V trimming: 2 bases; J trimming: 7 bases; junction bases outside the gene matches: 8. CDR1 is SGHTA, CDR2 FQGTGA, per germline. The CDR3 runs to 15 residues. This CDR3 is CASSLLAGVPVEQYF. The CDR3 coding sequence is TGTGCCAGCAGCTTACTAGCGGGGGTCCCTGTGGAGCAGTACTTC.

This clone showed up many times. This rearrangement joins TRBV10-3 to TRBJ2-1; a possible D gene is TRBD2 (6 bases). Germline CDR1 ENHRY, CDR2 SYGVKD. Trimming took off 10 bases at V and 9 bases at J, with 22 bases between the two ends. CDR3 size: 14 residues. The CDR3 reads CATGPTREEIEQFF. The CDR3 DNA follows: TGTGCCACCGGGCCCACTAGGGAGGAGATTGAGCAGTTCTTC.

The CDR3 here is CASSFTTSWGRGSTDTQYF. For the CDR3, the DNA is TGTGCCAGCAGCTTCACGACTAGTTGGGGCCGGGGTAGCACAGATACGCAGTATTTT. The rearrangement joins TRBV7-3 to TRBJ2-3; weak D call: TRBD2 (6 bases). The germline V gene encodes CDR1 SGHTA and CDR2 FQGTGA. CDR3 length: 19 amino acids. The V end was cut by 3 bases, the J end by 0 bases, with 22 bases between.

This clone came up many times. This sequence joins TRBV4-1 and TRBJ1-2; D is uncertain. CDR3 length: 13 amino acids. Deletions cut 4 bases from V and 8 bases from J, with 14 bases between. CDR1 is MGHRA, CDR2 YSYEKL, per germline. The chain's CDR3 is CASSRRDYRGYTF. CDR3 in DNA: TGCGCCAGCAGCCGAAGAGACTATCGGGGCTACACCTTC.

This clone was picked up many times. The rearrangement links TRBV5-5 to TRBJ1-3; possibly TRBD1 for D (6 bases). The germline V gene encodes CDR1 SGHKS and CDR2 YYEKEE (reference sequence). The CDR3 is 16 residues long. V lost 4 bases and J 2 bases, leaving 16 bases between the germline ends. The CDR3 sequence: CASSSQAGAAGNTIYF. The CDR3 DNA follows: TGTGCCAGCAGCAGCCAGGCGGGGGCGGCTGGAAACACCATATATTTT.

There are many counts of this clone. A read error may explain this, as a much larger clone is one base away. The V call is TRBV7-3, the J call TRBJ2-1; perhaps TRBD2 as D (5 bases). CDR1 is SGHTA, CDR2 FQGTGA, per germline. The CDR3 length is 13 residues. CDR3 sequence: CASSSLGESEQSF. The CDR3 DNA reads as TGTGCCAGCAGCTCCCTCGGGGAAAGTGAGCAGTCCTTC.

This clone was detected many times. The J gene is TRBJ2-1, the V gene TRBV11-2; perhaps TRBD2 as D (5 bases). Germline CDR1 is SGHAT and CDR2 is FQNNGV. The CDR3 spans 15 residues. The V end lost 2 bases, the J end lost 0 bases, and 8 bases lay between the germline ends. The DNA for the CDR3 is TGTGCCAGCAGCTTAAGTGAGGGCTCCTACAATGAGCAGTTCTTC. Amino acid sequence: CASSLSEGSYNEQFF.

As regards this clone: The final CDR3 position lacks the conserved phenylalanine or tryptophan, pointing to a likely read error. DNA of the CDR3: TGTGCCACCAGTGACTCGGGACTCCTGGTCACCGGGGAGCTGTTTTCT. As protein: CATSDSGLLVTGELFS. The rearrangement links TRBV24-1 to TRBJ2-2, with D tentatively TRBD2 (6 bases). In germline, CDR1 is KGHDR, CDR2 SFDVKD. The V gene lost 4 bases and the J gene lost 4 bases, with 15 bases spanning the gap. The CDR3 extends over 16 amino acids.

This clone was observed at least ten times. A read error may explain this, as a much larger clone is one base away. As the CDR3 is not closed by the conserved phenylalanine or tryptophan, this likely results from a read error. V is TRBV20-1 and J is TRBJ1-2; D remains ambiguous. Germline V gives CDR1 DFQATT, CDR2 SNEGSKA (reference sequence). This CDR3 region has 14 residues. V was shortened by 7 bases and J by 4 bases, with 19 bases between the two germline ends. The CDR3 reads CSGLKPGTAYGYTL. The DNA for the CDR3 is TGCAGTGGCCTCAAGCCCGGAACAGCCTATGGCTACACCCTC.

This clone was picked up a small number of times. Since a much larger clone is just one base distant, this may be a read error. This chain joins TRBV3-1 and TRBJ1-2; no clear D. The V gene lost 4 bases and the J gene lost 8 bases, with 11 bases spanning the gap. This CDR3 has 12 amino acids. Germline values: CDR1 LGHDT, CDR2 YNNKEL (reference sequence). The CDR3 DNA sequence: TGTGCCAGCAGCCGAGTTACTGGCGGCTACACCTTC. It encodes CASSRVTGGYTF.

In its sample, this clone was seen a few times. The V gene is TRBV27, the J gene TRBJ2-7, with a tentative D call TRBD1 (6 bases). Trimming left V 9 bases short and J 4 bases short, with 16 bases between. The germline V gene has CDR1 MNHEY and CDR2 SMNVEV (reference sequence). This CDR3 comprises 13 residues. Here the CDR3 reads CASYRDNSYEQYF. The CDR3 nucleotides are TGTGCCAGTTACCGGGACAACTCATACGAGCAGTACTTC.

This clone was seen many times. The CDR3: CASSLEGGISYEQYF. The CDR3 nucleotides read TGTGCCAGCAGCTTAGAGGGCGGGATCTCCTACGAGCAGTACTTC. This chain joins TRBV11-3 and TRBJ2-7; D is perhaps TRBD2 (6 bases). The CDR3 length is 15 residues. Germline CDR1 is SGHNT and CDR2 is YENEEA. Trimming removed 0 bases from V and 0 bases from J, with 9 bases in between. Complete variable domain (other parts from reference TRBV11-3 and TRBJ2-7): EAGVVQSPRYKIIEKKQPVAFWCNPISGHNTLYWYLQNLGQGPELLIRYENEEAVDDSQLPKDRFSAERLKGVDSTLKIQPAELGDSAVYLCASSLEGGISYEQYFGPGTRLTVT.